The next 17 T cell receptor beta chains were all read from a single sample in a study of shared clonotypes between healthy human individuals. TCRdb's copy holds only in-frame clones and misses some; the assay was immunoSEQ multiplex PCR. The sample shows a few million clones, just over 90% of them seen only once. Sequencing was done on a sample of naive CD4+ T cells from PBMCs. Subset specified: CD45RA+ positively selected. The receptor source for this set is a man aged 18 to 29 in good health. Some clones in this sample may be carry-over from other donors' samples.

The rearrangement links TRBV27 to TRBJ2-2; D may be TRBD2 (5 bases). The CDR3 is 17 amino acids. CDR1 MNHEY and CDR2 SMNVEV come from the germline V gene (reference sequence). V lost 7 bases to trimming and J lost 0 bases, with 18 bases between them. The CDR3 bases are TGTGCCAGCACTCAGAAAGGTCGAGGGACGAACACCGGGGAGCTGTTTTTT. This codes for CASTQKGRGTNTGELFF.

The CDR3 bases are TGCGCCAGCAGCCTCGCCCAACGAGGTGTTAGCGGGGAGCTGTTTTTT. This translates into CASSLAQRGVSGELFF. The V call is TRBV4-1, the J call TRBJ2-2; D remains ambiguous. Germline-derived CDR1 and CDR2 are MGHRA and YSYEKL. CDR3 length: 16 amino acids. The V and J ends lost 4 bases and 7 bases respectively, with 19 bases between them.

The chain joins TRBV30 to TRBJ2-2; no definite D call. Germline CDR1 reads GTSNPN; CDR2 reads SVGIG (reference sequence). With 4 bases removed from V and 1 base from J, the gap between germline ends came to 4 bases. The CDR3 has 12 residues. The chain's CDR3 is CAWNQNTGELFF. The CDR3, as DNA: TGTGCCTGGAACCAGAACACCGGGGAGCTGTTTTTT.

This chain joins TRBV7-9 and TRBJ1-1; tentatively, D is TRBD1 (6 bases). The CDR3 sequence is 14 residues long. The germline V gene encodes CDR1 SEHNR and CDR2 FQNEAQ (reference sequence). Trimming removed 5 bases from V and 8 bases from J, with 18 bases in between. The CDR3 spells CASSPTTGKGEAFF. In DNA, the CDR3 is TGTGCCAGCAGCCCCACCACAGGGAAAGGGGAAGCTTTCTTT.

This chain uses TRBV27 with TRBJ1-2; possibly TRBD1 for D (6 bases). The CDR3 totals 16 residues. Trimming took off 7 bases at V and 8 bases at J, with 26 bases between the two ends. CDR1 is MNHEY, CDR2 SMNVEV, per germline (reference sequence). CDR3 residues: CASTPRGGGLGGGYTF. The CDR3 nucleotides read TGTGCCAGCACCCCTCGAGGAGGGGGGCTTGGGGGCGGCTACACCTTC.

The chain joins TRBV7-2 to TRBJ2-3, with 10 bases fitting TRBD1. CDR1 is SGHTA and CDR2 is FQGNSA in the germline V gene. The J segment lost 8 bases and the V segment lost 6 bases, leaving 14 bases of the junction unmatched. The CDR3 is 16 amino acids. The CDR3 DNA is TGTGCCAGCAGACCCCCCGGGACAGGGGCTGTGGGTACGCAGTATTTT. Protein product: CASRPPGTGAVGTQYF.

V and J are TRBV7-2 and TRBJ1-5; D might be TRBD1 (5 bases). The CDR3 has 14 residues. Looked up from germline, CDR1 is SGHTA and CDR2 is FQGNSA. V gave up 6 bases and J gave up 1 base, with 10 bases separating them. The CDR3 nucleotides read TGTGCCAGCAGGGGGGGGTGGAGCAATCAGCCCCAGCATTTT. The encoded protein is CASRGGWSNQPQHF.

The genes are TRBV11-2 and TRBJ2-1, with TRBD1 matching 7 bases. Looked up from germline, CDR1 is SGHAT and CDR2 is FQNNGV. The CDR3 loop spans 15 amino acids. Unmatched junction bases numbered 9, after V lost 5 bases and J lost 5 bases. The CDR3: CASSLRQGFNNEQFF. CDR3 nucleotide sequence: TGTGCCAGCAGCCTTCGACAGGGATTTAACAATGAGCAGTTCTTC.

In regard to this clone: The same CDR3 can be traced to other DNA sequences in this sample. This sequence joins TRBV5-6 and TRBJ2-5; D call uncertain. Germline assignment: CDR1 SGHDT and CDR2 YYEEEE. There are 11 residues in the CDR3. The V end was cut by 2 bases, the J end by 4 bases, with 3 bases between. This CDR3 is CASSLRETQYF. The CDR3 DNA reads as TGTGCCAGCAGCTTACGAGAGACCCAGTACTTC.

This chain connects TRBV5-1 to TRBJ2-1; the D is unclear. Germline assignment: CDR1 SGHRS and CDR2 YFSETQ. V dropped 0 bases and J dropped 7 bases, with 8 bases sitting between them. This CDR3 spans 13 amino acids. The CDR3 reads CASSLDTMNEQFF. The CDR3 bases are TGCGCCAGCAGCTTGGATACCATGAATGAGCAGTTCTTC.

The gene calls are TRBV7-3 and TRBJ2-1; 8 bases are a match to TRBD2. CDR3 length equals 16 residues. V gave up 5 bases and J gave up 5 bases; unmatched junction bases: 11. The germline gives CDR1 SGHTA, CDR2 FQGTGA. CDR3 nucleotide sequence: TGTGCCAGCAGCCGTCAAGCGGGAGATGCCGACAATGAGCAGTTCTTC. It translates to CASSRQAGDADNEQFF.

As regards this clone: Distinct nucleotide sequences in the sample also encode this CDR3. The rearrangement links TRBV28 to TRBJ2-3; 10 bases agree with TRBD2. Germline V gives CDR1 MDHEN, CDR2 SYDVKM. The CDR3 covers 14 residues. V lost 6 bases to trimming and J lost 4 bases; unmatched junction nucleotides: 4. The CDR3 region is CASRSGRGSDTQYF. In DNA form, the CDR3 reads TGTGCCAGCAGGAGCGGGAGGGGCTCAGATACGCAGTATTTT.

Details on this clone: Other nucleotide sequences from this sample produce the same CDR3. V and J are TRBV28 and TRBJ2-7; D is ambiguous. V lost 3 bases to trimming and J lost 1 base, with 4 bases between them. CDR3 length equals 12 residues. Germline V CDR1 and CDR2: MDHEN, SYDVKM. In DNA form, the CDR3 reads TGTGCCAGCAGTTTTTCATCCTACGAGCAGTACTTC. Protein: CASSFSSYEQYF.

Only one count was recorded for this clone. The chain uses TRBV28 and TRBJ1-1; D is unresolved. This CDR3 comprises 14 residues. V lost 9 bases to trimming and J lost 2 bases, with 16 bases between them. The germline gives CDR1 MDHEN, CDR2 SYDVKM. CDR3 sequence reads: CASSDTSLNTEAFF. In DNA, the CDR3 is TGTGCCAGTTCTGACACCTCGCTTAACACTGAAGCTTTCTTT.

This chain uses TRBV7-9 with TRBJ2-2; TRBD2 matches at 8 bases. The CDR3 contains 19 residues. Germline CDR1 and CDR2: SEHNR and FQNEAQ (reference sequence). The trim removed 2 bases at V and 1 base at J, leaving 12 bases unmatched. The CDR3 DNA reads TGTGCCAGCAGCTTATGGGGGGCAGCGGGAGCGCTGAACACCGGGGAGCTGTTTTTT. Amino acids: CASSLWGAAGALNTGELFF.

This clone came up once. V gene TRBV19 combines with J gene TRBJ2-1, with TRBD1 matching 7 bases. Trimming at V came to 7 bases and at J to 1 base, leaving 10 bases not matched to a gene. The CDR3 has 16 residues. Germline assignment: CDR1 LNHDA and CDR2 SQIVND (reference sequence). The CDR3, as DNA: TGTGCCAGTATGGGCCGACAGGGTGGGTCCTACAATGAGCAGTTCTTC. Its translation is CASMGRQGGSYNEQFF.

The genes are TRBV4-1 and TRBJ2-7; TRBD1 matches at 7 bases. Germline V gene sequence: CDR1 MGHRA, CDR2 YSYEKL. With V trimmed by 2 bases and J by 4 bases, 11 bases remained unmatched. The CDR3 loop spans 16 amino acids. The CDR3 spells CASSQIFRDRQYEQYF. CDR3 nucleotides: TGCGCCAGCAGCCAAATTTTCCGGGACAGACAGTACGAGCAGTACTTC.